This T cell receptor (beta chain) was identified during a study of patients and donors after allogeneic stem cell transplantation (dated by TCRdb to the early 2020s). The cysteine opens and the phenylalanine closes a CDR3 of 17 amino acids. This entry keeps only the CDR3 DNA: 51 bases, framed from base 1. CDR1 and CDR2 are drawn from the germline V gene (reference sequence): SEHNR, FQNEAQ. V and J are truncated by 4 bases and 1 base respectively, leaving an intervening sequence of 20 bases. Library construction relied on RT-PCR. The instrument given in TCRdb is NextSeq 550. TCRdb cleaned the public reads at Q25 with fastp, built clones with MiXCR and kept in-frame beta chains. Rows with a matching CDR3 protein are joined into one entry that keeps the most common DNA and genes. A total of roughly 180,000 distinct CDR3 sequences appear in this sample, less than 45% of them only once. The leading ten clones occupy approximately 30% of the sample.

On this clonotype: The specificity of this receptor is unknown. Base qualities are not at hand, and no much larger clone is one base apart.

This clonotype was obtained from a human donor who was either an allogeneic HSCT recipient or a stem cell or donor lymphocyte infusion donor (not recorded which). It is not recorded whose cells these are; they may come from a transplant donor. Sequencing was performed on blood, either unsorted or a sorted T cell fraction (not recorded which). Here the chain combines TRBV7-9 and TRBJ2-7; possibly the D gene is TRBD1, per 6 matching bases. The base sequence is TGTGCCAGCAGCTCCTTGTCCCAGGGGTTTGGTTCCTACGAGCAGTACTTC. Its product reads: CASSSLSQGFGSYEQYF.